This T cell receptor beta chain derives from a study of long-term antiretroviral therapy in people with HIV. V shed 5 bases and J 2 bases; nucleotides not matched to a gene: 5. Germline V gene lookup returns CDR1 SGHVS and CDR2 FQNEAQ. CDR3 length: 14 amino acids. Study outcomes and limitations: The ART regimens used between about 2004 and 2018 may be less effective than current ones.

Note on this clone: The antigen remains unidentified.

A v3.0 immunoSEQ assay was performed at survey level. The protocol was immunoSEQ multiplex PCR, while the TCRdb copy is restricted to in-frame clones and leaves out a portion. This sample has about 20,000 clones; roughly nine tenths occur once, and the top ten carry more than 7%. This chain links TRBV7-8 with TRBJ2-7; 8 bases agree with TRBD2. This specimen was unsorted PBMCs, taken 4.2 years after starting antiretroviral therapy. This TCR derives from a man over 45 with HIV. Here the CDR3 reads CASSLREGTYEQYF. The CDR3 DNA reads TGTGCCAGCAGCCTCCGGGAGGGCACCTACGAGCAGTACTTC.